Below, one TCR beta chain is given with its context. In germline, CDR1 is LGHNA, CDR2 YNFKEQ. The CDR3 spans 14 residues. The ends were cut back, 3 bases at V and 1 base at J, with 9 bases in the middle. Then a second PCR, running about 6 to 12 cycles, was carried out with a sample-barcoded 5' primer and a J-beta primer mix. TCRdb re-called the 5' RACE reads through MiXCR, storing one row per CDR3 protein. The sample has 1.5 million or so distinct CDR3 sequences; approximately 40% are singletons. This specimen comes from a study of blood T cells in healthy people across ages. Study details: Using template switching, researchers captured about one barcoded beta molecule for each two T cells.

Material for sequencing was blood. The rearrangement links TRBV4-2 to TRBJ1-1, with a tentative D call TRBD1 (5 bases). The source is a woman aged 18 to 35 in good health. The CDR3 loop is CASSQIGENTEAFF. The CDR3 DNA is TGTGCCAGCAGCCAGATAGGGGAGAACACTGAAGCTTTCTTT.